The next 27 T cell receptor beta chains were all read from a single sample in a study of identical twins. TCRdb re-called the 5' RACE reads through MiXCR, storing one row per CDR3 protein. Of some 1,600,000 distinct CDR3 sequences detected, 25% to 35% appear once; the ten largest clones hold less than 0.35%. Sequencing was performed on cord blood. The receptors here all came from a newborn girl in good health.

This clonotype turned up a few times. The V gene is TRBV5-1, the J gene TRBJ1-2, with 7 bases aligning to TRBD1. Germline loops: CDR1 SGHRS, CDR2 YFSETQ. With V trimmed by 4 bases and J by 4 bases, 4 bases remained unmatched. This CDR3 is built from 13 residues. The CDR3: CASSEGQSYGYTF. CDR3 coding DNA: TGCGCCAGCAGCGAGGGACAGTCCTATGGCTACACCTTC.

Only a few counts were recorded for this clonotype. The gene calls are TRBV28 and TRBJ1-2; no definite D call. This CDR3 comprises 14 residues. V dropped 3 bases and J dropped 8 bases, with 16 bases sitting between them. The V gene's germline CDR1 is MDHEN and CDR2 SYDVKM. The CDR3 DNA follows: TGTGCCAGCAGTTTTACTCAGGCGAGCCAAGGCTACACCTTC. Translated: CASSFTQASQGYTF.

The chain employs TRBV20-1 and TRBJ1-5; possibly TRBD1 for D (6 bases). The CDR3 totals 13 residues. Germline-derived CDR1 and CDR2 are DFQATT and SNEGSKA (reference sequence). The V gene lost 3 bases and the J gene lost 6 bases, with 12 bases spanning the gap. The CDR3 sequence: CSASKRTAQPQHF. The CDR3, as DNA: TGCAGTGCTAGCAAGAGGACAGCTCAGCCCCAGCATTTT.

In its sample, this clonotype was seen many times. This chain uses TRBV20-1 with TRBJ2-7; TRBD2 aligns across 12 bases. Germline V gene lookup returns CDR1 DFQATT and CDR2 SNEGSKA (reference sequence). This CDR3 contains 13 residues. The CDR3 nucleotides are TGCAGCGCCGAGACTAGCGGGAGCTACGAGCAGTACTTC. It yields the protein CSAETSGSYEQYF.

This chain connects TRBV15 to TRBJ2-5; the D is unclear. The CDR3 sequence is 14 residues long. Germline assignment: CDR1 LNHNV and CDR2 YYDKDF (reference sequence). The germline V and J ends were trimmed by 3 bases and 11 bases, with 19 bases remaining between them. The CDR3 protein is CATSRGSTYNEQYF. The CDR3 coding sequence is TGTGCCACCAGCAGGGGCTCGACCTACAATGAGCAGTACTTC.

V is TRBV20-1 and J is TRBJ2-1; D possibly matches TRBD1 or TRBD2 (6 bases each). Germline V gives CDR1 DFQATT, CDR2 SNEGSKA (reference sequence). V lost 7 bases to trimming and J lost 3 bases, with 13 bases between them. This CDR3 spans 13 amino acids. CDR3 protein: CSGGGKRYNEQFF. The CDR3 nucleotides are TGCAGTGGAGGGGGGAAGCGCTACAATGAGCAGTTCTTC.

V is TRBV20-1 and J is TRBJ1-6; D possibly corresponds to TRBD1 (5 bases). This CDR3 comprises 13 residues. The germline V gene encodes CDR1 DFQATT and CDR2 SNEGSKA (reference sequence). Trimming pared 1 base from V and 9 bases from J, leaving 10 bases between. CDR3 protein: CSARGGQASPLHF. For the CDR3, the DNA is TGCAGTGCTAGAGGGGGCCAGGCTTCACCCCTCCACTTT.

The rearrangement links TRBV5-1 to TRBJ2-3, with D tentatively TRBD1 (6 bases). Germline CDR1 SGHRS, CDR2 YFSETQ. CDR3 length: 15 residues. V dropped 2 bases and J dropped 0 bases, with 10 bases sitting between them. The CDR3 region has the DNA TGCGCCAGCAGCTTAGACAGGATTAGCACAGATACGCAGTATTTT. It specifies CASSLDRISTDTQYF.

This clonotype has only a few counts. This chain connects TRBV20-1 to TRBJ2-7; 10 nucleotides agree with TRBD1. Trimming removed 0 bases from V and 4 bases from J; junction bases left unmatched: 15. CDR1 is DFQATT, CDR2 SNEGSKA, per germline (reference sequence). The CDR3 consists of 18 residues. The chain's CDR3 is CSARDFYSRTGGTYEQYF. CDR3 nucleotide sequence: TGCAGTGCTAGAGATTTTTATTCCCGGACAGGGGGTACGTACGAGCAGTACTTC.

The chain employs TRBV10-2 and TRBJ2-7; 12 bases agree with TRBD2. Germline CDR1 reads WSHSY; CDR2 reads SAAADI. The CDR3 length is 16 residues. The trim removed 2 bases at V and 7 bases at J, leaving 9 bases unmatched. The CDR3 nucleotides read TGCGCCAGCAGTGAGCTTCTAGCGGGGGGGCCGAATGAGCAGTACTTC. This codes for CASSELLAGGPNEQYF.

This clonotype was seen a handful of times. The V and J genes are TRBV2 and TRBJ2-3; D gene unclear. The V gene's germline CDR1 is SNHLY and CDR2 FYNNEI. This CDR3 region has 14 residues. Trimming pared 3 bases from V and 2 bases from J, leaving 9 bases between. The CDR3 sequence is CASSEGPNTDTQYF. CDR3 sequence (DNA): TGTGCCAGCAGTGAGGGTCCGAACACAGATACGCAGTATTTT.

The chain has TRBV28 and TRBJ2-7; D may be TRBD2 (5 bases). CDR3 length: 12 amino acids. The germline V and J ends were trimmed by 6 bases and 2 bases, with 8 bases remaining between them. The germline V gene encodes CDR1 MDHEN and CDR2 SYDVKM. CDR3 nucleotide sequence: TGTGCCAGCAGGGACTTTCCCTACGAGCAGTACTTC. This codes for CASRDFPYEQYF.

The chain employs TRBV6-6 and TRBJ2-4; 14 nucleotides line up with TRBD2. This CDR3 comprises 18 residues. Unmatched junction bases numbered 13, after V lost 7 bases and J lost 5 bases. Germline CDR1 and CDR2: MNHNY and SVGAGI (reference sequence). This CDR3 is CASTPGTSGGPQENIQYF. In DNA, the CDR3 is TGTGCCAGCACCCCAGGGACTAGCGGGGGTCCACAGGAAAACATTCAGTACTTC.

This chain connects TRBV5-1 to TRBJ2-2; D remains ambiguous. V dropped 1 base and J dropped 3 bases, with 16 bases sitting between them. CDR1 is SGHRS and CDR2 is YFSETQ in the germline V gene. CDR3 size: 17 residues. DNA of the CDR3: TGCGCCAGCAGCTTGTTGGCGGATTATGGCTACACCGGGGAGCTGTTTTTT. Translation gives CASSLLADYGYTGELFF. Variable domain in full (rest from reference TRBV5-1 and TRBJ2-2): KAGVTQTPRYLIKTRGQQVTLSCSPISGHRSVSWYQQTPGQGLQFLFEYFSETQRNKGNFPGRFSGRQFSNSRSEMNVSTLELGDSALYLCASSLLADYGYTGELFFGEGSRLTVL.

Worth noting for this clonotype: One junction end does not reproduce the germline sequence, and a read error may be involved. For the CDR3, the DNA is TGTGCCAACAGCTTAGGGAGGCGCGCCGGTTTTAAGCAGTACTTC. The encoded protein is CANSLGRRAGFKQYF. The V and J genes are TRBV7-9 and TRBJ2-4; D might be TRBD2 (6 bases). The CDR3 runs 15 residues. Germline V lookup: CDR1 SEHNR, CDR2 FQNEAQ (reference sequence). The whole variable domain, remainder taken from reference TRBV7-9 and TRBJ2-4, is DTGVSQNPRHKITKRGQNVTFRCDPISEHNRLYWYRQTLGQGPEFLTYFQNEAQLEKSRLLSDRFSAERPKGSFSTLEIQRTEQGDSAMYLCANSLGRRAGFKQYFGAGTRLSVL.

This rearrangement joins TRBV9 to TRBJ2-1; D uncertain. Germline values: CDR1 SGDLS, CDR2 YYNGEE. The CDR3 runs to 13 residues. The V and J ends lost 3 bases and 4 bases respectively, with 8 bases between them. The CDR3 sequence is CASSATSYNEQFF. The CDR3 DNA sequence: TGTGCCAGCAGCGCGACTTCATACAATGAGCAGTTCTTC.

This chain uses TRBV20-1 with TRBJ2-5; no clear D. The CDR3 sequence is 14 residues long. The V end was cut by 7 bases, the J end by 5 bases, with 20 bases between. CDR1 is DFQATT and CDR2 is SNEGSKA in the germline V gene (reference sequence). CDR3 sequence reads: CSVTAPGLRETQYF. CDR3 bases: TGCAGTGTCACGGCTCCGGGCCTAAGGGAGACCCAGTACTTC.

V and J are TRBV14 and TRBJ1-4; TRBD1 agrees at 8 bases. The CDR3 runs to 16 residues. Germline CDR1 reads SGHDN; CDR2 reads FVKESK. With V trimmed by 1 base and J by 8 bases, 9 bases remained unmatched. CDR3 loop: CASSQAGQGRGEKLFF. CDR3 sequence (DNA): TGTGCCAGCAGCCAAGCCGGACAGGGTAGAGGGGAAAAACTGTTTTTT.

The table lists this clonotype with a count of one. This chain connects TRBV5-1 to TRBJ2-5, with D possibly being TRBD2 (6 bases). The tail of the sequence fits TRBJ2-1 better, so the J call may be wrong. Germline V gives CDR1 SGHRS, CDR2 YFSETQ. CDR3 length equals 17 residues. The CDR3, as DNA: TGCGCCAGCAGCCCTCATCAACCTGGGGGGTACCAAGAGACCCAGTTCTTC. This codes for CASSPHQPGGYQETQFF.

The rearrangement uses TRBV7-9 and TRBJ1-1; possibly TRBD1 for D (6 bases). CDR3 size: 12 residues. Germline values: CDR1 SEHNR, CDR2 FQNEAQ (reference sequence). V gave up 11 bases and J gave up 1 base, with 11 bases separating them. DNA of the CDR3: TGTGCCGGAGGGGGAAAGAACACTGAAGCTTTCTTT. It encodes CAGGGKNTEAFF.

This sequence joins TRBV4-2 and TRBJ2-7; TRBD2 agrees at 11 bases. This CDR3 has 15 amino acids. After removal of 6 bases from V and 4 bases from J, the junction contained 8 bases not matched to a gene. The V gene's germline CDR1 is LGHNA and CDR2 YNFKEQ. CDR3 nucleotides: TGTGCCAGCAGGCGAGGGACTAGCGGCCTTTACGAGCAGTACTTC. Encoded protein: CASRRGTSGLYEQYF.

Only a few counts were recorded for this clonotype. CDR3 sequence (DNA): TGCAGTGCTAGAACCGGGACTAGCGTAAACAATGAGCAGTTCTTC. Encoded protein: CSARTGTSVNNEQFF. This chain uses TRBV20-1 with TRBJ2-1; 10 nucleotides agree with TRBD2. Germline V lookup: CDR1 DFQATT, CDR2 SNEGSKA (reference sequence). The CDR3 has 15 amino acids. Trimming at V came to 2 bases and at J to 5 bases, leaving 6 bases not matched to a gene.

Concerning this clonotype itself: The junction and the germline gene differ at one end; a read error may be behind it. The gene calls are TRBV7-9 and TRBJ2-7; 10 bases match TRBD2. CDR3 size: 15 residues. Germline assignment: CDR1 SEHNR and CDR2 FQNEAQ (reference sequence). CDR3 protein: CTSSLGLAGEYEQYF. The CDR3 DNA reads as TGTACCAGCAGCTTAGGCCTAGCGGGAGAATACGAGCAGTACTTC.

This clonotype was seen a few times. The chain joins TRBV29-1 to TRBJ1-6, with 10 bases fitting TRBD1. Unmatched junction bases numbered 9, after V lost 7 bases and J lost 0 bases. Germline CDR1 and CDR2: SQVTM and ANQGSEA. The CDR3 contains 17 residues. CDR3 DNA sequence: TGCAGCGCCCCGGGCGGGACAGGGGACTCCTATAATTCACCCCTCCACTTT. Its translation: CSAPGGTGDSYNSPLHF.

The chain couples TRBV5-1 to TRBJ2-1; TRBD2 agrees at 8 bases. The CDR3 is 14 residues long. Germline V CDR1 and CDR2: SGHRS, YFSETQ. V lost 9 bases, J lost 6 bases, and 11 bases stayed unmatched. The CDR3 here is CAIGRGSGGNEQFF. In DNA form, the CDR3 reads TGCGCCATCGGCCGAGGGAGCGGGGGCAATGAGCAGTTCTTC. The full variable domain, its missing parts supplied by reference TRBV5-1 and TRBJ2-1, is KAGVTQTPRYLIKTRGQQVTLSCSPISGHRSVSWYQQTPGQGLQFLFEYFSETQRNKGNFPGRFSGRQFSNSRSEMNVSTLELGDSALYLCAIGRGSGGNEQFFGPGTRLTVL.

This clonotype appeared a single time. This rearrangement joins TRBV20-1 to TRBJ2-5; 10 nucleotides match TRBD2. In germline, CDR1 is DFQATT, CDR2 SNEGSKA (reference sequence). This CDR3 has 15 residues. V lost 3 bases, J lost 1 base, and 5 bases stayed unmatched. CDR3 region: CSASNLAGVQETQYF. Written as DNA, the CDR3 is TGCAGTGCTAGTAACCTAGCGGGAGTCCAAGAGACCCAGTACTTC.

Comments on this clonotype: Germline and junction disagree at one end, which may indicate a read error. The chain joins TRBV20-1 to TRBJ2-7; 11 nucleotides align to TRBD2. Germline-derived CDR1 and CDR2 are DFQATT and SNEGSKA (reference sequence). CDR3 length: 18 amino acids. The CDR3 is CSAFSTSGKGGVLYERYF. The CDR3 nucleotides are TGCAGTGCTTTCTCGACTAGCGGGAAAGGGGGGGTACTCTACGAGCGGTACTTC.